The 26 T cell receptor beta chains listed next were all sequenced from one sample in a study of blood T cell repertoires in COVID-19. Sequencing used immunoSEQ multiplex PCR; TCRdb keeps in-frame clones, though not all of them. The sample has some 240,000 clones; 88% are singletons. Sequenced sample: PBMCs or T cells enriched from blood (not recorded which). The receptors originated from a woman aged 40 to 55 who had been exposed to COVID-19.

For this clone: At one of its ends the junction is not consistent with the germline gene, which may arise from a read error. The chain joins TRBV5-1 to TRBJ1-2; 8 bases line up with TRBD1. Germline V gene sequence: CDR1 SGHRS, CDR2 YFSETQ. CDR3 length: 14 amino acids. CDR3 sequence: CASSLAQGASGYTF. The CDR3, as DNA: TGTGCCAGCAGCTTGGCGCAGGGGGCGAGTGGCTACACCTTC.

The V call is TRBV11-3, the J call TRBJ2-7, with 8 bases aligning to TRBD2. Germline V gene data show CDR1 as SGHNT and CDR2 as YENEEA. Trimming took 2 bases from V and 4 from J; bases not matched to a gene: 4. The CDR3 loop spans 14 amino acids. CDR3 region: CASSLRQREYEQYV. In nucleotides, the CDR3 is TGTGCCAGCAGCTTACGCCAGCGGGAGTACGAGCAGTACGTC.

V gene TRBV28 combines with J gene TRBJ2-7, with 7 nucleotides matching TRBD1. The CDR3 extends over 14 amino acids. V shed 2 bases, J shed 5 bases, and the junction held 6 bases outside the gene matches. Germline assignment: CDR1 MDHEN and CDR2 SYDVKM. CDR3 DNA sequence: TGTGCCAGCAGTTTAGCGACAGGGTTGAACGAGCAGTACTTC. It is translated as CASSLATGLNEQYF.

The J gene is TRBJ1-2, the V gene TRBV9; a possible D gene is TRBD1 (6 bases). Germline CDR1 is SGDLS and CDR2 is YYNGEE. The CDR3 runs to 15 residues. V was shortened by 2 bases and J by 3 bases, with 14 bases between the two germline ends. The DNA of the CDR3 is TGTGCCAGCAGCGTTTCCGACGGACAGTACTATGGCTACACCTTC. Its protein is CASSVSDGQYYGYTF.

The sample holds one count of this clone. The chain is built from TRBV4-3 and TRBJ1-4; D is unclear. This CDR3 comprises 15 residues. V lost 1 base and J lost 5, with 11 bases in between. In germline, CDR1 is LGHNA, CDR2 YSLEER. Here the CDR3 DNA reads TGCGCCAGCAGCCAAGTTGAGAATTTAAATGAAAAACTGTTTTTT. Translation gives CASSQVENLNEKLFF.

This clone appeared a single time. The chain carries TRBV30 and TRBJ2-7; 8 positions match TRBD1. Germline loops: CDR1 GTSNPN, CDR2 SVGIG (reference sequence). With 2 bases clipped from V and 4 bases from J, the junction kept 7 bases outside the gene matches. This CDR3 has 14 residues. The CDR3 sequence is CAWSLIQGAYEQYF. CDR3 DNA: TGTGCCTGGAGTTTAATCCAGGGGGCTTACGAGCAGTACTTC.

This clone was recorded only once. The chain uses TRBV5-8 and TRBJ1-2; 7 nucleotides agree with TRBD1. Germline assignment: CDR1 SGHTS and CDR2 YDEGEE. The CDR3 contains 15 residues. With V trimmed by 0 bases and J by 6 bases, 8 bases remained unmatched. The CDR3 DNA is TGTGCCAGCAGCTTGGACAGGGGCGTGGGGAATGGCTACACCTTC. It is translated as CASSLDRGVGNGYTF.

The V call is TRBV4-3, the J call TRBJ2-1, with a weak D call TRBD2 (5 bases). V dropped 1 base and J dropped 3 bases, with 10 bases sitting between them. The CDR3 is made up of 15 amino acids. Looked up from germline, CDR1 is LGHNA and CDR2 is YSLEER. CDR3: CASSQGAEIYNEQFF. The CDR3 DNA follows: TGCGCCAGCAGCCAAGGAGCGGAGATCTACAATGAGCAGTTCTTC.

This rearrangement joins TRBV19 to TRBJ1-6; 10 nucleotides agree with TRBD1. In germline, CDR1 is LNHDA, CDR2 SQIVND (reference sequence). CDR3 length: 14 amino acids. Trimming cost V 4 bases and J 11 bases; bases outside gene matches: 5. The CDR3 loop is CASSNRDRGTPLHF. The DNA of the CDR3 is TGTGCCAGTAGTAACCGGGACAGGGGAACACCCCTCCACTTT.

V is TRBV3-1 (or the pseudogene TRBV3-2) and J is TRBJ2-5; D possibly corresponds to TRBD1 (6 bases). This CDR3 comprises 13 residues. Trimming took 4 bases from V and 4 from J, leaving 10 bases between them. Germline assignment: CDR1 LGHDT and CDR2 YNNKEL (reference sequence). The CDR3 region has the DNA TGTGCCAGCAGCCCTGACAGGCGAGAGACCCAGTACTTC. Its translation: CASSPDRRETQYF.

The chain uses TRBV7-2 and TRBJ2-7, with a weak D call TRBD2 (6 bases). V shed 1 base and J shed 2 bases, with 9 bases lying between them. Germline-derived CDR1 and CDR2 are SGHTA and FQGNSA. CDR3 length: 14 residues. CDR3 nucleotides: TGTGCCAGCAGCTTAGTGGCGGGGCCCTACGAGCAGTACTTC. It is translated as CASSLVAGPYEQYF.

This clone has just one count. The chain uses TRBV19 and TRBJ1-5; a possible D gene is TRBD1 (5 bases). V was cut by 7 bases and J by 1 base, with 8 bases left in between. The germline V gene has CDR1 LNHDA and CDR2 SQIVND (reference sequence). The CDR3 runs to 13 residues. The CDR3 is CASTDRSNQPQHF. CDR3 sequence (DNA): TGTGCCAGTACCGACAGAAGCAATCAGCCCCAGCATTTT.

This clone was detected a few times. The chain has TRBV24-1 and TRBJ1-2, with a tentative D call TRBD1 (5 bases). Trimming pared 5 bases from V and 4 bases from J, leaving 10 bases between. The CDR3 loop spans 13 amino acids. The germline CDR1 and CDR2 sequences are KGHDR and SFDVKD. CDR3 sequence (DNA): TGTGCCACCAGTGCGACAGCCTTCTATGGCTACACCTTC. Translated: CATSATAFYGYTF.

The chain joins TRBV7-3 to TRBJ1-1; no clear D gene. The CDR3 spans 14 residues. V dropped 6 bases and J dropped 0 bases, with 11 bases sitting between them. The germline CDR1 and CDR2 sequences are SGHTA and FQGTGA. CDR3 sequence (DNA): TGTGCCAGCAGTCCCAGGAGGATGAACACTGAAGCTTTCTTT. This translates into CASSPRRMNTEAFF.

The V gene is TRBV6-6, the J gene TRBJ1-1, with D possibly matching TRBD1 (5 bases). Germline V gene data show CDR1 as MNHNY and CDR2 as SVGAGI (reference sequence). The CDR3 totals 17 residues. Trimming stripped 5 bases from V and 5 bases from J, with 24 bases between. CDR3 region: CASSQRPGGHGRTEAFF. The DNA of the CDR3 is TGTGCCAGCAGTCAACGTCCCGGGGGTCATGGGAGAACTGAAGCTTTCTTT.

This clone came up once. The chain employs TRBV7-3 and TRBJ2-3; D gene uncertain. The V gene's germline CDR1 is SGHTA and CDR2 FQGTGA. Trimming removed 8 bases at V and 0 bases at J, with 9 bases between. The CDR3 has 13 amino acids. As DNA, the CDR3 is TGTGCCAGCGCACGGTCTAGCACAGATACGCAGTATTTT. Translation: CASARSSTDTQYF.

The chain carries TRBV6-5 and TRBJ1-1; a weak D match, TRBD1 (5 bases). V lost 6 bases and J lost 4, with 15 bases in between. Germline CDR1 and CDR2: MNHEY and SVGAGI. The CDR3 is 14 residues long. The CDR3 DNA sequence: TGTGCCAGCAGCCAAACCGGGGGGGGCACTGAAGCTTTCTTT. Its translation: CASSQTGGGTEAFF.

Remarks on this clone: Other DNA sequences in this specimen translate into the identical CDR3. The gene calls are TRBV6-5 and TRBJ2-2; weak D call: TRBD2 (5 bases). The CDR3 is 14 residues long. The V end lost 0 bases, the J end lost 5 bases, and 7 bases lay between the germline ends. Looked up from germline, CDR1 is MNHEY and CDR2 is SVGAGI. CDR3 DNA sequence: TGTGCCAGCAGTTACTCGTCGGGGACCGGGGAGCTGTTTTTT. Its translation: CASSYSSGTGELFF.

This clone has a handful of counts. The chain uses TRBV7-9 and TRBJ1-6; the D is unclear. From germline, CDR1 is SEHNR and CDR2 FQNEAQ (reference sequence). This CDR3 has 14 residues. Trimming left V 6 bases short and J 8 bases short, with 14 bases between. The CDR3 coding sequence is TGTGCCAGCAGGGGAGAGTCCCTCCATTCACCCCTCCACTTT. This translates into CASRGESLHSPLHF.

V and J are TRBV28 and TRBJ1-6; weak D call: TRBD1 (6 bases). The V end lost 5 bases, the J end lost 9 bases, and 23 bases lay between the germline ends. The CDR3 consists of 17 residues. The germline V gene has CDR1 MDHEN and CDR2 SYDVKM. The CDR3 DNA is TGTGCCAGCAGTCCCACAACTGGGGGCCTGATCGGTTCACCCCTCCACTTT. This codes for CASSPTTGGLIGSPLHF.

The chain uses TRBV6-5 and TRBJ1-5; 7 bases are a match to TRBD1. CDR3 size: 14 residues. Germline V gene sequence: CDR1 MNHEY, CDR2 SVGAGI. V lost 6 bases, J lost 5 bases, and 7 bases stayed unmatched. The CDR3 DNA follows: TGTGCCAGCAGGCTGGACAGGAGTTATCAGCCCCAGCATTTT. This gives the protein CASRLDRSYQPQHF.

V usage is TRBV15 and J usage is TRBJ1-5; possible D gene TRBD1, 6 bases. V gave up 4 bases and J gave up 2 bases, with 15 bases separating them. Germline V lookup: CDR1 LNHNV, CDR2 YYDKDF (reference sequence). This CDR3 has 16 amino acids. CDR3 nucleotide sequence: TGTGCCACCAGCAAAGAACAGGGCGTCCGCAATCAGCCCCAGCATTTT. It specifies CATSKEQGVRNQPQHF.

Comment on this clone: The same CDR3 also results from other DNA sequences found in this sample. This chain uses TRBV3-1 (or the pseudogene TRBV3-2) with TRBJ1-2; the match to TRBD1 covers 12 bases. This CDR3 spans 14 amino acids. V trimming: 3 bases; J trimming: 8 bases; junction bases outside the gene matches: 4. The germline V gene has CDR1 LGHDT and CDR2 YNNKEL (reference sequence). The CDR3 here is CASSQGQGAGGYTF. DNA for the CDR3: TGTGCCAGCAGCCAGGGACAGGGGGCCGGAGGCTACACCTTC.

The chain carries TRBV7-3 and TRBJ1-2; 11 positions match TRBD1. This CDR3 contains 14 residues. Germline V lookup: CDR1 SGHTA, CDR2 FQGTGA. J gave up 4 bases and V 6 bases, and 4 bases lay outside the gene matches. The CDR3 sequence is CASRLGQGVYGYTF. The CDR3 nucleotides read TGTGCCAGCAGATTGGGACAGGGGGTCTATGGCTACACCTTC.

This CDR3 is CASSRGTGRTEAFF. The CDR3 DNA is TGTGCCAGCAGCCGAGGGACAGGGAGAACTGAAGCTTTCTTT. This rearrangement joins TRBV7-9 to TRBJ1-1; 9 nucleotides align to TRBD1. The CDR3 loop spans 14 amino acids. Germline trimming cut 5 bases from V and 5 bases from J; bases unmatched to any gene: 6. From germline, CDR1 is SEHNR and CDR2 FQNEAQ (reference sequence).

The V and J genes are TRBV28 and TRBJ1-2; no definite D call. The V and J ends lost 5 bases and 6 bases respectively, with 13 bases between them. The CDR3 runs to 13 residues. The germline V gene has CDR1 MDHEN and CDR2 SYDVKM. CDR3 protein: CASSVKRLDGYTF. The CDR3 DNA follows: TGTGCCAGCAGTGTTAAACGACTTGATGGCTACACCTTC.